This TCR beta chain was identified in a study of blood T cell repertoires in COVID-19. Some clones are missing from TCRdb's copy, which holds only in-frame ones; the method was immunoSEQ multiplex PCR. In the table there are 150,000 or so clones, about 85% of which are singletons. Self-reported history from a screening survey and questionnaire set each donor's cohort. CDR3 length equals 12 residues. Germline lookup yields CDR1 SGDLS and CDR2 YYNGEE. Trimming pared 2 bases from V and 4 bases from J, leaving 6 bases between. The rearrangement uses TRBV9 and TRBJ2-5; no definite D call. This clonotype originated in a woman aged 40-49 years with acute COVID-19. Sequenced input: PBMCs or T cells enriched from blood (not recorded which). The CDR3 is CASSVNGETQYF. In nucleotides, the CDR3 is TGTGCCAGCAGCGTTAACGGAGAGACCCAGTACTTC.